The 21 T cell receptor beta chains listed next were all sequenced from one sample in a study of blood T cell repertoires in COVID-19 (dated by TCRdb to 2020 to 2021). Libraries came from the immunoSEQ multiplex PCR assay. TCRdb took over this immuneACCESS table, retaining in-frame rearrangements with V and J assigned. Such tables are incomplete; in checked studies, under half of the missing clones stem from an unresolved V gene, and the remainder is unexplained. The sample table contains 250,000 to 300,000 clones; only one count was recorded for just under 90% of them. The biggest ten clones account for 2.5% to 3% of the sample. The sequenced sample was PBMCs or T cells enriched from blood (not recorded which). The receptors originated from a woman in her forties or fifties who had been exposed to COVID-19.

This clone appeared a few times. V usage is TRBV9 and J usage is TRBJ2-2; TRBD2 aligns across 11 bases. Germline V lookup: CDR1 SGDLS, CDR2 YYNGEE. CDR3 length: 16 amino acids. V was pared by 4 bases and J by 2 bases, with 4 bases of the junction left unmatched. CDR3 residues: CASSLAGGTNTGELFF. The DNA for the CDR3 is TGTGCCAGCAGCTTAGCGGGAGGGACAAACACCGGGGAGCTGTTTTTT. The variable domain in full, completed from reference TRBV9 and TRBJ2-2, reads DSGVTQTPKHLITATGQRVTLRCSPRSGDLSVYWYQQSLDQGLQFLIQYYNGEERAKGNILERFSAQQFPDLHSELNLSSLELGDSALYFCASSLAGGTNTGELFFGEGSRLTVL.

This clone was picked up one time. This sequence joins TRBV7-6 and TRBJ1-5; D unresolved. V was cut by 2 bases and J by 5 bases, with 19 bases left in between. The CDR3 length is 17 residues. The germline CDR1 and CDR2 sequences are SGHVS and FNYEAQ. CDR3 loop: CASSLLPYEGRDQPQHF. For the CDR3, the DNA is TGTGCCAGCAGCTTATTACCGTACGAGGGAAGGGATCAGCCCCAGCATTTT.

The rearrangement uses TRBV10-3 and TRBJ2-1, with 12 bases identical to TRBD2. Germline-derived CDR1 and CDR2 are ENHRY and SYGVKD. Losses at the gene ends were 10 bases for V and 7 bases for J; bases not matched to a gene: 5. The CDR3 loop spans 13 amino acids. The CDR3 bases are TGTGCCACCAGGACTAGCGGGGTGAATGAGCAGTTCTTC. As protein: CATRTSGVNEQFF.

V usage is TRBV30 and J usage is TRBJ1-1; a possible D gene is TRBD1 (5 bases). Per the germline V gene, CDR1 is GTSNPN and CDR2 is SVGIG (reference sequence). This CDR3 contains 13 residues. V gave up 0 bases and J gave up 4 bases, with 9 bases separating them. CDR3 nucleotide sequence: TGTGCCTGGAGTGTGGGGGGGATCACTGAAGCTTTCTTT. Its protein is CAWSVGGITEAFF.

This clone was seen once. J is TRBJ2-2 and V is TRBV6-5; a possible D gene is TRBD1 (5 bases). Germline V lookup: CDR1 MNHEY, CDR2 SVGAGI. The CDR3 has 16 amino acids. Trimming pared 4 bases from V and 6 bases from J, leaving 18 bases between. The CDR3 DNA reads as TGTGCCAGCAGTTTTTGGGGCAGTCCAAGTTCCGGGGAGCTGTTTTTT. Translating it yields CASSFWGSPSSGELFF.

CDR3: CASSSAGLNYGYTF. In DNA, the CDR3 is TGTGCCAGCTCATCCGCGGGATTGAACTATGGCTACACCTTC. The chain employs TRBV18 and TRBJ1-2, with D hard to call. The V and J ends lost 5 bases and 2 bases respectively, with 12 bases between them. The germline V gene encodes CDR1 KGHSH and CDR2 LQKENI. The CDR3 is 14 residues long.

V gene TRBV21-1 combines with J gene TRBJ2-7; the D call TRBD2 from the table was never checked on the DNA. TRBV21-1 is a listed pseudogene. This CDR3 spans 14 amino acids. The DNA for the CDR3 is TGTGCCAGCACCGGGTGGGGGGTTTGCTACGAGCAGTACTTC. Residues: CASTGWGVCYEQYF.

The chain uses TRBV14 and TRBJ1-2; a weak D match, TRBD1 (5 bases). The germline gives CDR1 SGHDN, CDR2 FVKESK. Trimming cost V 2 bases and J 6 bases, with 22 bases left between them. The CDR3 runs 17 residues. Here the CDR3 reads CASSQPGLLLLGDGYTF. The CDR3 nucleotides are TGTGCCAGCAGCCAACCGGGACTTCTTCTTTTGGGCGATGGCTACACCTTC. Looking up the rest from reference TRBV14 and TRBJ1-2 gives the full variable domain: EAGVTQFPSHSVIEKGQTVTLRCDPISGHDNLYWYRRVMGKEIKFLLHFVKESKQDESGMPNNRFLAERTGGTYSTLKVQPAELEDSGVYFCASSQPGLLLLGDGYTFGSGTRLTVV.

The chain couples TRBV5-1 to TRBJ2-7; 8 bases align to TRBD1. The CDR3 loop spans 18 amino acids. Germline CDR1 reads SGHRS; CDR2 reads YFSETQ. The ends lost 4 bases at V and 4 bases at J; junction bases unmatched: 19. CDR3 in amino acids: CASSPEGQGASFAYEQYF. As DNA, the CDR3 is TGCGCCAGCAGCCCCGAAGGGCAGGGGGCGAGTTTTGCTTACGAGCAGTACTTC.

This chain links TRBV15 with TRBJ2-7; TRBD1 aligns across 9 bases. The CDR3 is made up of 13 amino acids. V was pared by 5 bases and J by 6 bases, with 5 bases of the junction left unmatched. CDR1 and CDR2 (germline): LNHNV, YYDKDF (reference sequence). CDR3 sequence: CATSRDRVFEQYF. The CDR3, as DNA: TGTGCCACCAGCCGGGACAGGGTGTTCGAGCAGTACTTC. The entire variable domain, with the rest obtained from reference TRBV15 and TRBJ2-7, is as follows: DAMVIQNPRYQVTQFGKPVTLSCSQTLNHNVMYWYQQKSSQAPKLLFHYYDKDFNNEADTPDNFQSRRPNTSFCFLDIRSPGLGDTAMYLCATSRDRVFEQYFGPGTRLTVT.

The V call is TRBV2, the J call TRBJ2-3; D is unclear. Germline V gives CDR1 SNHLY, CDR2 FYNNEI. CDR3 length equals 15 residues. V shed 1 base and J shed 0 bases, with 8 bases lying between them. The CDR3 loop reads CASSEGAGSTDTQYF. DNA for the CDR3: TGTGCCAGCAGTGAAGGGGCAGGTAGCACAGATACGCAGTATTTT. The variable domain in full, with the rest retrieved from reference TRBV2 and TRBJ2-3, is EPEVTQTPSHQVTQMGQEVILRCVPISNHLYFYWYRQILGQKVEFLVSFYNNEISEKSEIFDDQFSVERPDGSNFTLKIRSTKLEDSAMYFCASSEGAGSTDTQYFGPGTRLTVL.

The chain has TRBV28 and TRBJ1-2, with 10 bases that match TRBD1. This CDR3 has 13 amino acids. Per germline, CDR1 MDHEN and CDR2 SYDVKM. V gave up 8 bases and J gave up 8 bases; unmatched junction bases: 8. The CDR3 coding sequence is TGTGCCAGCTTAACCGGGACAGGGGTCGGCTACACCTTC. Translating it yields CASLTGTGVGYTF.

The chain combines TRBV7-2 with TRBJ2-3, with TRBD2 identical over 7 bases. The V gene end was trimmed by 0 bases and the J gene end by 4 bases; junction bases not matched to a gene: 4. This CDR3 is built from 15 residues. Germline values: CDR1 SGHTA, CDR2 FQGNSA. CDR3 DNA sequence: TGTGCCAGCAGCTTAGCGGGGGGGTCAGCAGATACGCAGTATTTT. Translated: CASSLAGGSADTQYF.

This clone was detected once. The chain carries TRBV28 and TRBJ2-3; 12 nucleotides align to TRBD2. V shed 6 bases, J shed 2 bases, and the junction held 12 bases outside the gene matches. Germline V CDR1 and CDR2: MDHEN, SYDVKM. The CDR3 totals 18 residues. In DNA, the CDR3 is TGTGCCAGCAGCCCCAGAAAACTAGCGGGGGGACCCACAGATACGCAGTATTTT. The encoded protein is CASSPRKLAGGPTDTQYF. The complete variable domain, with remaining parts taken from reference TRBV28 and TRBJ2-3, reads DVKVTQSSRYLVKRTGEKVFLECVQDMDHENMFWYRQDPGLGLRLIYFSYDVKMKEKGDIPEGYSVSREKKERFSLILESASTNQTSMYLCASSPRKLAGGPTDTQYFGPGTRLTVL.

This chain joins TRBV20-1 and TRBJ2-1; TRBD2 might be the D (6 bases). The V gene's germline CDR1 is DFQATT and CDR2 SNEGSKA (reference sequence). The CDR3 is 13 amino acids. The ends were cut back, 3 bases at V and 9 bases at J, with 15 bases in the middle. CDR3 sequence (DNA): TGCAGTGCTAGTAGGAGGGTTGATACTGAGCAGTTCTTC. This sequence encodes CSASRRVDTEQFF.

V usage is TRBV28 and J usage is TRBJ2-3; 12 nucleotides agree with TRBD1. Germline CDR1 and CDR2: MDHEN and SYDVKM. After removal of 2 bases from V and 4 bases from J, the junction contained 16 bases not matched to a gene. The CDR3 spans 20 residues. CDR3 in amino acids: CASSLDLAPGQGAKADTQYF. In nucleotides, the CDR3 is TGTGCCAGCAGTTTAGATTTAGCGCCGGGACAGGGGGCAAAAGCAGATACGCAGTATTTT.

V usage is TRBV6-5 and J usage is TRBJ2-2, with 7 nucleotides matching TRBD1. In germline, CDR1 is MNHEY, CDR2 SVGAGI. V was clipped by 7 bases and J by 3 bases; unmatched bases: 5. This CDR3 spans 14 amino acids. The CDR3 sequence: CASTGQDYTGELFF. The CDR3 DNA sequence: TGTGCCAGCACCGGACAGGACTACACCGGGGAGCTGTTTTTT.

The gene calls are TRBV5-5 and TRBJ1-3; D is uncertain. This CDR3 has 14 residues. V lost 5 bases and J lost 4, with 13 bases in between. Germline CDR1 and CDR2: SGHKS and YYEKEE (reference sequence). CDR3 in amino acids: CASRLSGVGNTIYF. The CDR3 DNA is TGTGCCAGCAGGTTGAGCGGGGTCGGAAACACCATATATTTT.

The chain uses TRBV20-1 and TRBJ1-2; 9 nucleotides align to TRBD1. Germline V gives CDR1 DFQATT, CDR2 SNEGSKA (reference sequence). This CDR3 comprises 15 residues. J was trimmed by 4 bases and V by 3 bases; bases with no gene match: 9. In nucleotides, the CDR3 is TGCAGTGCTAGTTGGTACAGGGGGCAGGTCTATGGCTACACCTTC. This encodes CSASWYRGQVYGYTF.

The rearrangement joins TRBV14 to TRBJ1-6; D not certain. CDR1 and CDR2 (germline): SGHDN, FVKESK. The CDR3 contains 15 residues. The germline V and J ends were trimmed by 3 bases and 0 bases, with 6 bases remaining between them. The CDR3 DNA follows: TGTGCCAGCAGCCAGCGGGGCTCCTATAATTCACCCCTCCACTTT. Protein product: CASSQRGSYNSPLHF.

The rearrangement joins TRBV7-9 to TRBJ2-7; 11 positions match TRBD1. The CDR3 consists of 16 residues. The trim removed 6 bases at V and 2 bases at J, leaving 9 bases unmatched. Germline loops: CDR1 SEHNR, CDR2 FQNEAQ (reference sequence). As DNA, the CDR3 is TGTGCCAGCAGTTGGGGACAGGGGGTAATCGCCTACGAGCAGTACTTC. Protein product: CASSWGQGVIAYEQYF.